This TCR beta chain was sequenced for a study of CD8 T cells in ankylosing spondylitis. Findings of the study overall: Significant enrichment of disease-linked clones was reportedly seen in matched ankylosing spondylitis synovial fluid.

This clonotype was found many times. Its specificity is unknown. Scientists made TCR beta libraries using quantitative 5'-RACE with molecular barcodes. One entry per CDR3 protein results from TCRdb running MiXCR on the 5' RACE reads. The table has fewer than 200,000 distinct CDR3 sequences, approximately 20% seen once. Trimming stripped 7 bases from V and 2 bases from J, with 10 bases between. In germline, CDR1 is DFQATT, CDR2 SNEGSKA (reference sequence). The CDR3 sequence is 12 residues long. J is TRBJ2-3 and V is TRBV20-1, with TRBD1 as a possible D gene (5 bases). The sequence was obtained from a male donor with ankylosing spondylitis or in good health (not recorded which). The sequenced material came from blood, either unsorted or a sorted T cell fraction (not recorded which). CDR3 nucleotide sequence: TGCAGTGACAGGTTTTCCACAGATACGCAGTATTTT. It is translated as CSDRFSTDTQYF.